The 23 T cell receptor beta chains in this list originate from one sample, sequenced in a study of blood T cell repertoires in COVID-19. Libraries were prepared by immunoSEQ multiplex PCR; TCRdb keeps only in-frame clonotypes and omits some of them. This sample carries fewer than 350,000 clones, around 90% of them seen once, and the ten largest clones take 6% to 7%. Sequencing was carried out using PBMCs or T cells enriched from blood (not recorded which). These receptors originate from a middle-aged woman who had recovered from COVID-19.

The V call is TRBV18, the J call TRBJ2-5; 8 bases match TRBD1. CDR1 is KGHSH, CDR2 LQKENI, per germline. Unmatched junction bases numbered 12, after V lost 5 bases and J lost 7 bases. This CDR3 contains 15 residues. This CDR3 reads CASSDRGPDSGTQYF. CDR3 in DNA: TGTGCCAGCTCAGACAGGGGACCTGACTCTGGGACCCAGTACTTC.

The rearrangement links TRBV10-3 to TRBJ2-7, with D perhaps TRBD1 (5 bases). This CDR3 region has 12 residues. The germline V and J ends were trimmed by 10 bases and 5 bases, with 15 bases remaining between them. Per the germline V gene, CDR1 is ENHRY and CDR2 is SYGVKD. The DNA of the CDR3 is TGTGCCACAACCTCAGGGCCCCACGAGCAGTACTTC. Its translation is CATTSGPHEQYF.

In its sample, this clone was seen once. The chain links TRBV2 to TRBJ1-5; 12 bases match TRBD1. Germline V gene data show CDR1 as SNHLY and CDR2 as FYNNEI. This CDR3 spans 19 amino acids. V was pared by 4 bases and J by 1 base, with 11 bases of the junction left unmatched. The CDR3 region has the DNA TGTGCCAGCAGTGCCGCCCGGGACAGGGGGCCGAGGAGCAATCAGCCCCAGCATTTT. It codes for CASSAARDRGPRSNQPQHF.

This sequence joins TRBV28 and TRBJ2-3; tentative D call: TRBD2 (5 bases). CDR1 and CDR2 (germline): MDHEN, SYDVKM. The CDR3 is made up of 14 amino acids. Trimming took 7 bases from V and 0 from J, leaving 11 bases between them. The CDR3 coding sequence is TGTGCCAGCACCGAGGGCGGGAGCACAGATACGCAGTATTTT. It codes for CASTEGGSTDTQYF.

For the CDR3, the DNA is TGCAGCGCCGGGGACAGGGGCAACTATGGCTACACCTTC. Translated: CSAGDRGNYGYTF. This rearrangement joins TRBV29-1 to TRBJ1-2; 10 nucleotides align to TRBD1. In germline, CDR1 is SQVTM, CDR2 ANQGSEA. The V segment lost 7 bases and the J segment 2 bases; nucleotides outside the gene matches: 4. The CDR3 has 13 amino acids.

This clone was counted a single time. The V gene is TRBV29-1, the J gene TRBJ2-1; TRBD2 matches 10 bases. Germline-derived CDR1 and CDR2 are SQVTM and ANQGSEA. CDR3 size: 15 residues. Unmatched junction bases numbered 11, after V lost 6 bases and J lost 6 bases. The CDR3 spells CSVGVGASGGNEQFF. As DNA, the CDR3 is TGCAGCGTGGGGGTTGGGGCTAGCGGGGGCAATGAGCAGTTCTTC.

The chain is built from TRBV27 and TRBJ2-5; D is unresolved. The CDR3 is 15 residues long. V dropped 2 bases and J dropped 2 bases, with 12 bases sitting between them. Germline values: CDR1 MNHEY, CDR2 SMNVEV (reference sequence). CDR3 nucleotides: TGTGCCAGCAGTTTAAGCCGCCCATGGCAAGAGACCCAGTACTTC. It translates to CASSLSRPWQETQYF.

This clone was found a few times. V gene TRBV7-2 combines with J gene TRBJ2-3; 8 bases agree with TRBD2. The trim removed 2 bases at V and 6 bases at J, leaving 7 bases unmatched. This CDR3 spans 15 amino acids. Per germline, CDR1 SGHTA and CDR2 FQGNSA. In DNA form, the CDR3 reads TGTGCCAGCAGCTTACTCAGCGGGGGAGAGGATACGCAGTATTTT. As protein: CASSLLSGGEDTQYF.

The chain uses TRBV28 and TRBJ2-5, with TRBD1 identical over 12 bases. CDR1 and CDR2 from the germline V gene are MDHEN and SYDVKM. CDR3 size: 14 residues. Trimming removed 6 bases from V and 5 bases from J; junction bases left unmatched: 4. This chain's CDR3 is CASRSGTGGETQYF. CDR3 DNA: TGTGCCAGCAGGTCCGGGACAGGGGGCGAGACCCAGTACTTC.

The chain carries TRBV2 and TRBJ1-1, with D possibly being TRBD1 (6 bases). V lost 7 bases, J lost 3 bases, and 18 bases lay in between. CDR1 SNHLY and CDR2 FYNNEI come from the germline V gene. CDR3 length equals 15 residues. In nucleotides, the CDR3 is TGTGCCAGCACGTCAGGGGCGCAGGGGTACACTGAAGCTTTCTTT. Encoded protein: CASTSGAQGYTEAFF.

The genes are TRBV7-2 and TRBJ2-1, with D uncertain. Germline CDR1 reads SGHTA; CDR2 reads FQGNSA. The germline V and J ends were trimmed by 2 bases and 5 bases, with 10 bases remaining between them. The CDR3 length is 14 residues. The chain's CDR3 is CASSLMGLDNEQFF. DNA for the CDR3: TGTGCCAGCAGCTTAATGGGCTTAGACAATGAGCAGTTCTTC.

V is TRBV19 and J is TRBJ2-2; 10 bases agree with TRBD1. From germline, CDR1 is LNHDA and CDR2 SQIVND (reference sequence). V lost 3 bases, J lost 3 bases, and 4 bases stayed unmatched. The CDR3 runs to 16 residues. CDR3 sequence (DNA): TGTGCCAGTAGTATCGGGGGGACAGGGGACACCGGGGAGCTGTTTTTT. Protein sequence: CASSIGGTGDTGELFF.

The V and J genes are TRBV10-1 and TRBJ1-3, with no clear D. The CDR3 runs to 15 residues. Germline V gene lookup returns CDR1 WNHNN and CDR2 SYGVQD (reference sequence). Trimming took 7 bases from V and 3 from J, leaving 16 bases between them. CDR3 loop: CASKERPSVGNTIYF. The CDR3 nucleotides read TGCGCCAGCAAGGAGCGCCCAAGCGTTGGAAACACCATATATTTT.

CDR3 sequence (DNA): TGTGCCAGCAGTTCCGGTACTTATGGCTACACCTTC. Translation: CASSSGTYGYTF. The chain carries TRBV28 and TRBJ1-2, with D unresolved. Germline loops: CDR1 MDHEN, CDR2 SYDVKM. This CDR3 is built from 12 residues. Trimming pared 4 bases from V and 5 bases from J, leaving 8 bases between.

V and J are TRBV7-3 and TRBJ2-2; tentative D call: TRBD2 (5 bases). Deletions cut 1 base from V and 0 bases from J, with 9 bases between. The V gene's germline CDR1 is SGHTA and CDR2 FQGTGA. The CDR3 sequence is 16 residues long. The CDR3 loop reads CASSLKRGTNTGELFF. CDR3 DNA: TGTGCCAGCAGCTTAAAACGAGGGACGAACACCGGGGAGCTGTTTTTT.

CDR3 in DNA: TGTGCCAGTAGTATAGGCGCGGGCCTCTCCTACAATGAGCAGTTCTTC. It codes for CASSIGAGLSYNEQFF. This chain links TRBV19 with TRBJ2-1; a weak D match, TRBD2 (5 bases). V lost 1 base and J lost 0, with 10 bases in between. Germline V gives CDR1 LNHDA, CDR2 SQIVND (reference sequence). The CDR3 runs to 16 residues. Combining the CDR3 with reference TRBV19 and TRBJ2-1 gives the whole variable domain DGGITQSPKYLFRKEGQNVTLSCEQNLNHDAMYWYRQDPGQGLRLIYYSQIVNDFQKGDIAEGYSVSREKKESFPLTVTSAQKNPTAFYLCASSIGAGLSYNEQFFGPGTRLTVL.

Here the CDR3 reads CASSFQGTTNEKLFF. In DNA, the CDR3 is TGTGCCAGCAGCTTCCAGGGAACAACTAATGAAAAACTGTTTTTT. The rearrangement uses TRBV7-2 and TRBJ1-4, with a weak D call TRBD1 (5 bases). The CDR3 is made up of 15 amino acids. V was cut by 3 bases and J by 0 bases, with 8 bases left in between. Germline V lookup: CDR1 SGHTA, CDR2 FQGNSA.

The chain employs TRBV6-5 and TRBJ1-1, with D possibly being TRBD1 (5 bases). Trimming took 10 bases from V and 3 from J, leaving 18 bases between them. This CDR3 region has 14 residues. Germline CDR1 and CDR2: MNHEY and SVGAGI. CDR3 DNA: TGTGCCACCCTGGGACTGGGGCGGGACACTGAAGCTTTCTTT. Amino acid sequence: CATLGLGRDTEAFF.

This chain links TRBV2 with TRBJ1-5; 7 bases align to TRBD1. In germline, CDR1 is SNHLY, CDR2 FYNNEI. V gave up 6 bases and J gave up 4 bases; unmatched junction bases: 9. There are 15 residues in the CDR3. Here the CDR3 reads CASSETGVLNQPQHF. The CDR3 nucleotides read TGTGCCAGCAGCGAAACAGGGGTCCTAAATCAGCCCCAGCATTTT.

This chain joins TRBV11-2 and TRBJ2-7; 8 bases map to TRBD1. CDR3 length: 15 amino acids. Germline V gives CDR1 SGHAT, CDR2 FQNNGV. Trimming at V came to 5 bases and at J to 1 base, leaving 7 bases not matched to a gene. CDR3 amino acids: CASSATGDRSYEQYF. The CDR3, as DNA: TGTGCCAGCAGCGCAACAGGGGACAGGTCCTACGAGCAGTACTTC.

This clone was observed a single time. The chain has TRBV7-6 and TRBJ1-6, with 10 bases fitting TRBD1. The length of the CDR3 is 16 residues. CDR1 is SGHVS and CDR2 is FNYEAQ in the germline V gene. Trimming cost V 4 bases and J 10 bases; bases outside gene matches: 10. CDR3 in DNA: TGTGCCAGCAGCTCGACATTTGGGACAGGGGTCTCACCCCTCCACTTT. It is translated as CASSSTFGTGVSPLHF.

This sequence joins TRBV25-1 and TRBJ2-7; no definite D call. Germline V gives CDR1 MGHDK, CDR2 SYGVNS. CDR3 length: 14 residues. Trimming took off 1 base at V and 3 bases at J, with 10 bases between the two ends. The CDR3, as DNA: TGTGCCAGCAGTGAATTAGCCAGTGACTACGAGCAGTACTTC. It translates to CASSELASDYEQYF.

The J gene is TRBJ2-6, the V gene TRBV24-1, with a tentative D call TRBD2 (5 bases). Germline assignment: CDR1 KGHDR and CDR2 SFDVKD. The CDR3 runs to 16 residues. V shed 9 bases and J shed 4 bases, with 18 bases lying between them. CDR3 protein: CATGERKATGANVLTF. The CDR3 bases are TGTGCCACCGGGGAGCGAAAGGCGACCGGGGCCAACGTCCTGACTTTC.